The sequence of this TCR beta chain was determined in a study of cytotoxic CD8 clonotypes in ibrutinib-treated CLL. Whole-study findings and limits: Upon ibrutinib response clonality rose, and upon progression it fell back toward baseline. The public clonotypes identified were infrequent and showed contraction or stability on treatment.

Turning to this clone: Antigen: not known.

Trimming removed 6 bases from V and 4 bases from J, with 9 bases in between. The CDR3 is 11 amino acids. CDR1 is DFQATT and CDR2 is SNEGSKA in the germline V gene (reference sequence). Data came from immunoSEQ multiplex PCR; TCRdb stores just in-frame clones and leaves some out. The data show some 130,000 clones, around four fifths seen once. V and J are TRBV20-1 and TRBJ2-5, with D unresolved. The sequence was obtained from a human donor with chronic lymphocytic leukemia. The specimen comprised PBMCs, sampled after 24 months of ibrutinib treatment. Here the CDR3 DNA reads TGCAGTGCAGAAGACCCAGAGACCCAGTACTTC. Protein sequence: CSAEDPETQYF.